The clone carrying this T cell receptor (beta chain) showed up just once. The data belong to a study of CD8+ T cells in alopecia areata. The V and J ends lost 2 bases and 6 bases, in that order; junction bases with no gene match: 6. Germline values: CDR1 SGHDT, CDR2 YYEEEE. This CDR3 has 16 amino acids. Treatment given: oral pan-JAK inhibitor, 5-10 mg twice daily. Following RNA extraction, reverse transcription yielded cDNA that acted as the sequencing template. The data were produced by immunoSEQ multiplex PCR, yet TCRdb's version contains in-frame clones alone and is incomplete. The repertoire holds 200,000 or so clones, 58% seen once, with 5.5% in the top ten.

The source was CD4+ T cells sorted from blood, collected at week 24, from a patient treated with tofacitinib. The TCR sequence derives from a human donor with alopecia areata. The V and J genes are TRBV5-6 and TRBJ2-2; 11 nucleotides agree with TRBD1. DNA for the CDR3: TGTGCCAGCAGCTTACGACGGGACAGGGGGGCCGGGGAGCTGTTTTTT. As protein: CASSLRRDRGAGELFF.